The 10 T cell receptor beta chains in this list originate from one sample, sequenced in a study of T cell repertoires in cytomegalovirus infection. Antigens of these TCRs are unknown. TCRdb reprocessed the reads via MiXCR and lists one record per CDR3 protein. The data contain roughly 150,000 distinct CDR3 sequences, about 20% of them singletons. Sequencing used CD8+ T cells from cultured PBMCs, obtained from culture after CMV antigen stimulation. These receptors all stem from a human donor in good health (CMV status not recorded). Some clones in this sample may be carry-over from other donors' samples.

This clonotype was recorded a few times. The chain recombines TRBV19 with TRBJ2-1, with 12 nucleotides matching TRBD2. Germline lookup yields CDR1 LNHDA and CDR2 SQIVND (reference sequence). CDR3 length: 16 residues. Trimming took 7 bases from V and 9 from J; bases not matched to a gene: 13. The CDR3 DNA is TGTGCCAGTACCCTTGGGGCTAGCGGGGGGGCCGCTGAGCAGTTCTTC. Protein product: CASTLGASGGAAEQFF.

This chain connects TRBV20-1 to TRBJ1-4; TRBD1 matches 10 bases. The CDR3 consists of 14 residues. Trimming at V came to 6 bases and at J to 6 bases, leaving 7 bases not matched to a gene. Per germline, CDR1 DFQATT and CDR2 SNEGSKA (reference sequence). This CDR3 reads CSAEDRGLHEKLFF. Written as DNA, the CDR3 is TGCAGTGCAGAAGACAGGGGGCTCCATGAAAAACTGTTTTTT.

The V call is TRBV7-2, the J call TRBJ1-2; perhaps TRBD1 as D (6 bases). CDR3 length equals 12 residues. V lost 3 bases to trimming and J lost 7 bases, with 9 bases between them. Germline V gene lookup returns CDR1 SGHTA and CDR2 FQGNSA. In DNA form, the CDR3 reads TGTGCCAGCAGCTTTACAGGGTTTGGCTACACCTTC. Translation: CASSFTGFGYTF.

This clonotype was counted only a few times. This chain links TRBV7-2 with TRBJ1-1; the D is unclear. CDR3 length: 15 amino acids. Germline-derived CDR1 and CDR2 are SGHTA and FQGNSA. V gave up 5 bases and J gave up 1 base, with 14 bases separating them. The CDR3 loop is CASSPNEFPNTEAFF. The DNA for the CDR3 is TGTGCCAGCAGCCCAAACGAGTTCCCGAACACTGAAGCTTTCTTT.

The DNA for the CDR3 is TGTGCCAGCAGCCTGATACAGGGGGTAAACGCCTACGAGCAGTACTTC. Encoded protein: CASSLIQGVNAYEQYF. The rearrangement uses TRBV14 and TRBJ2-7; 8 nucleotides align to TRBD1. From germline, CDR1 is SGHDN and CDR2 FVKESK. The CDR3 runs to 16 residues. J was trimmed by 2 bases and V by 4 bases; bases with no gene match: 10.

V gene TRBV12-3 or TRBV12-4 combines with J gene TRBJ1-2; 8 positions match TRBD1. Trimming cost V 5 bases and J 8 bases; bases outside gene matches: 16. The CDR3 totals 16 residues. DNA of the CDR3: TGTGCCAGCAGTCCCTTTATGGAGGACAGGGATGGGGGCTACACCTTC. The encoded protein is CASSPFMEDRDGGYTF.

A few counts support this clonotype. The rearrangement uses TRBV7-2 and TRBJ2-4, with D possibly being TRBD2 (6 bases). The CDR3 has 14 residues. Trimming stripped 5 bases from V and 7 bases from J, with 15 bases between. Germline CDR1 and CDR2: SGHTA and FQGNSA. Here the CDR3 DNA reads TGTGCCAGCAGCCCCCTGGGGGGTGGGAACATTCAGTACTTC. Translation gives CASSPLGGGNIQYF.

This clonotype was found a few times. This rearrangement joins TRBV7-2 to TRBJ1-3; weak D call: TRBD1 (5 bases). Between the trimmed V and J ends, which lost 5 bases and 5 bases, there was a span of 7 bases. This CDR3 is built from 12 residues. CDR1 is SGHTA and CDR2 is FQGNSA in the germline V gene. CDR3 DNA sequence: TGTGCCAGCAGCGTGGGACGAAACACCATATATTTT. Translating it yields CASSVGRNTIYF.

This clonotype came up a few times. This chain joins TRBV5-1 and TRBJ1-2, with 11 bases that match TRBD1. This CDR3 contains 15 residues. Trimming at V came to 4 bases and at J to 1 base, leaving 3 bases not matched to a gene. Germline loops: CDR1 SGHRS, CDR2 YFSETQ. The CDR3 nucleotides are TGCGCCAGCAGCATGGGACAGGGGGATAACTATGGCTACACCTTC. Translated, it gives CASSMGQGDNYGYTF.

This chain connects TRBV4-3 to TRBJ2-7, with D unclear. The CDR3 totals 15 residues. Trimming cost V 0 bases and J 0 bases, with 9 bases left between them. Germline CDR1 and CDR2: LGHNA and YSLEER. The CDR3 DNA follows: TGCGCCAGCAGCCAAGATCCCCTAAGCTCCTACGAGCAGTACTTC. Translating gives CASSQDPLSSYEQYF.